One sample yielded the 21 T cell receptor beta chains listed below, sequenced in a study of human T cells and chemical hapten exposure. The time point denotes: patch test 2, 6 weeks after DPC sensitization. The treatment: therapeutic diphenylcyclopropenone sensitization with weekly scalp DPC. TCRdb ran MiXCR on the RACE reads and lists one entry per CDR3 protein. The repertoire holds approximately 92,000 distinct CDR3 sequences, with roughly 11% as singletons. Sequenced material: whole blood, taken in connection with sensitization to the hapten diphenylcyclopropenone (DPC). Receptors originate from a woman aged 40 to 50 with alopecia areata. Some clones in this sample may be carry-over from other donors' samples.

The chain employs TRBV2 and TRBJ2-3; the D gene is possibly TRBD2 (7 bases). Trimming cost V 7 bases and J 6 bases, with 20 bases left between them. This CDR3 is 15 amino acids long. Germline-derived CDR1 and CDR2 are SNHLY and FYNNEI. DNA of the CDR3: TGTGCCAGCATCCGGACTAGGGGGATTTTGGATACGCAGTATTTT. It yields the protein CASIRTRGILDTQYF.

The chain couples TRBV5-6 to TRBJ2-1; possibly TRBD2 for D (5 bases). From germline, CDR1 is SGHDT and CDR2 YYEEEE. V lost 2 bases, J lost 4 bases, and 13 bases lay in between. The CDR3 has 15 residues. The CDR3 DNA is TGTGCCAGCAGCTTAATAAGGACTTCATACAATGAGCAGTTCTTC. Amino acid sequence: CASSLIRTSYNEQFF.

V and J are TRBV18 and TRBJ2-3; no definite D call. CDR1 and CDR2 (germline): KGHSH, LQKENI. There are 11 residues in the CDR3. Trimming removed 10 bases from V and 5 bases from J, with 10 bases in between. The CDR3 DNA sequence: TGTGCCACAGCTAGGAAAGATACGCAGTATTTT. It encodes CATARKDTQYF.

This clonotype has ten or more counts. This chain links TRBV20-1 with TRBJ2-3; D remains ambiguous. Trimming pared 2 bases from V and 4 bases from J, leaving 13 bases between. This CDR3 is built from 14 residues. The germline CDR1 and CDR2 sequences are DFQATT and SNEGSKA (reference sequence). The CDR3 region is CSARPGVGADTQYF. The CDR3 DNA is TGCAGTGCTAGACCTGGCGTTGGTGCAGATACGCAGTATTTT.

The genes are TRBV2 and TRBJ1-2; 12 bases match TRBD1. Trimming cost V 6 bases and J 2 bases; bases outside gene matches: 4. Germline lookup yields CDR1 SNHLY and CDR2 FYNNEI. The CDR3 totals 15 residues. CDR3 in amino acids: CASSQGTGGNYGYTF. The CDR3 DNA reads as TGTGCCAGCAGCCAAGGGACAGGGGGCAACTATGGCTACACCTTC.

The V and J genes are TRBV29-1 and TRBJ1-1; no clear D. The V gene's germline CDR1 is SQVTM and CDR2 ANQGSEA. The ends were cut back, 0 bases at V and 6 bases at J, with 14 bases in the middle. The CDR3 is made up of 14 amino acids. The CDR3 DNA reads as TGCAGCGTTGAAGAGCCCTCGGTTGGGTCTGAAGCTTTCTTT. Its protein product is CSVEEPSVGSEAFF.

This clonotype was found once. Germline is not matched at one junction end, which may reflect a read error. In DNA, the CDR3 is TGTGCCACCTGCAGGACCAGTCTTGGAAACACCATATATTTT. Translation gives CATCRTSLGNTIYF. This sequence joins TRBV15 and TRBJ1-3, with D uncertain. Per germline, CDR1 LNHNV and CDR2 YYDKDF (reference sequence). This CDR3 is built from 14 residues. Complete variable domain (other parts from reference TRBV15 and TRBJ1-3): DAMVIQNPRYQVTQFGKPVTLSCSQTLNHNVMYWYQQKSSQAPKLLFHYYDKDFNNEADTPDNFQSRRPNTSFCFLDIRSPGLGDTAMYLCATCRTSLGNTIYFGEGSWLTVV.

This clonotype occurred many times. The chain joins TRBV18 to TRBJ1-1, with 7 bases aligning to TRBD1. The CDR3 length is 16 residues. Germline loops: CDR1 KGHSH, CDR2 LQKENI. The junction had 6 bases not matched to a gene; V was cut back by 1 base and J by 1 base. Here the CDR3 reads CASSPLRQGQNTEAFF. The CDR3 DNA reads TGTGCCAGCTCACCACTAAGACAGGGACAGAACACTGAAGCTTTCTTT.

This chain links TRBV6-5 with TRBJ1-1; the D is unclear. Germline V gene lookup returns CDR1 MNHEY and CDR2 SVGAGI. The length of the CDR3 is 12 residues. V shed 6 bases and J shed 0 bases, with 5 bases lying between them. The CDR3 region is CASRNLNTEAFF. The DNA of the CDR3 is TGTGCCAGCAGAAATCTGAACACTGAAGCTTTCTTT.

This clonotype was observed a few times. The V and J genes are TRBV4-2 and TRBJ1-1; the D is unclear. Trimming stripped 0 bases from V and 4 bases from J, with 9 bases between. This CDR3 has 14 residues. Germline V gives CDR1 LGHNA, CDR2 YNFKEQ. The CDR3 is CASSQDNRPTEAFF. CDR3 coding DNA: TGTGCCAGCAGCCAAGATAACCGCCCCACTGAAGCTTTCTTT.

The chain is built from TRBV7-8 and TRBJ2-3; possibly TRBD2 for D (5 bases). Trimming cost V 6 bases and J 0 bases, with 13 bases left between them. The CDR3 runs 15 residues. CDR1 and CDR2 (germline): SGHVS, FQNEAQ. The CDR3 reads CASSIDRTSTDTQYF. The CDR3 DNA reads as TGTGCCAGCAGTATCGACCGGACTAGCACAGATACGCAGTATTTT.

In this sample, this clonotype turned up many times. The rearrangement joins TRBV7-2 to TRBJ2-2, with D tentatively TRBD1 (6 bases). V lost 1 base to trimming and J lost 0 bases, with 18 bases between them. The CDR3 is made up of 19 amino acids. CDR1 is SGHTA and CDR2 is FQGNSA in the germline V gene. The CDR3 coding sequence is TGTGCCAGCAGCTTAGTACCTCCTCGGACAGCTTCGAACACCGGGGAGCTGTTTTTT. Encoded protein: CASSLVPPRTASNTGELFF.

In regard to this clonotype: This may be a read error: a much more frequent sequence differs by one nucleotide. The gene calls are TRBV7-2 and TRBJ2-5, with 10 positions matching TRBD2. Trimming took 5 bases from V and 5 from J; bases not matched to a gene: 14. Germline CDR1 reads SGHTA; CDR2 reads FQGNSA. The CDR3 consists of 17 residues. Here the CDR3 reads CASSLPSSSGSWETQYF. In DNA, the CDR3 is TGTGCCAGCAGCCTACCGAGTTCTAGCGGGAGCTGGGAGACCCAGTACTTC.

This clonotype was picked up a small number of times. The chain has TRBV23-1 and TRBJ2-3; TRBD2 might be the D (5 bases). TRBV23-1 is flagged as an ORF with uncertain function. V was cut by 7 bases and J by 2 bases, with 13 bases left in between. The CDR3 totals 14 residues. In nucleotides, the CDR3 is TGCGCCAGCATGAGGGCAGGAGCCACAGATACGCAGTATTTT. Translation: CASMRAGATDTQYF.

This clonotype was counted ten times or more. The V and J genes are TRBV7-2 and TRBJ1-2; D call uncertain. Trimming stripped 4 bases from V and 7 bases from J, with 22 bases between. The CDR3 has 16 residues. Per the germline V gene, CDR1 is SGHTA and CDR2 is FQGNSA. The CDR3 nucleotides are TGTGCCAGCAGCTCCACCCTTTGGGGAGGCAGTTTTGGCTACACCTTC. It yields the protein CASSSTLWGGSFGYTF.

In this sample, this clonotype turned up a few times. V and J are TRBV30 and TRBJ2-6; TRBD1 aligns across 10 bases. From germline, CDR1 is GTSNPN and CDR2 SVGIG (reference sequence). V was pared by 8 bases and J by 0 bases, with 7 bases of the junction left unmatched. This CDR3 is built from 16 residues. CDR3 nucleotides: TGTGCCGCAAGGACAGGGGGGACCTCTGGGGCCAACGTCCTGACTTTC. This codes for CAARTGGTSGANVLTF.

The chain is built from TRBV28 and TRBJ2-3; a weak D match, TRBD2 (6 bases). Germline V gives CDR1 MDHEN, CDR2 SYDVKM. The length of the CDR3 is 16 residues. Trimming removed 4 bases at V and 5 bases at J, with 19 bases between. The CDR3 loop reads CASSSMGGSTGDTQYF. The DNA for the CDR3 is TGTGCCAGCAGTTCCATGGGGGGTTCCACAGGAGATACGCAGTATTTT.

The gene calls are TRBV7-2 and TRBJ2-4; perhaps TRBD1 as D (5 bases). CDR1 is SGHTA and CDR2 is FQGNSA in the germline V gene. The CDR3 consists of 14 residues. Trimming pared 2 bases from V and 7 bases from J, leaving 12 bases between. The chain's CDR3 is CASSLLQGTNIQYF. In DNA, the CDR3 is TGTGCCAGCAGCTTATTGCAGGGAACTAACATTCAGTACTTC. Together with reference TRBV7-2 and TRBJ2-4, the CDR3 gives the full variable domain: GAGVSQSPSNKVTEKGKDVELRCDPISGHTALYWYRQSLGQGLEFLIYFQGNSAPDKSGLPSDRFSAERTGGSVSTLTIQRTQQEDSAVYLCASSLLQGTNIQYFGAGTRLSVL.

The gene calls are TRBV7-2 and TRBJ2-7; D is ambiguous. This CDR3 contains 13 residues. Germline CDR1 and CDR2: SGHTA and FQGNSA. Trimming took off 1 base at V and 4 bases at J, with 8 bases between the two ends. The CDR3, as DNA: TGTGCCAGCAGCTTAGGGGATGCTTACGAGCAGTACTTC. Residues: CASSLGDAYEQYF. The full variable domain, with the rest looked up from reference TRBV7-2 and TRBJ2-7, is GAGVSQSPSNKVTEKGKDVELRCDPISGHTALYWYRQSLGQGLEFLIYFQGNSAPDKSGLPSDRFSAERTGGSVSTLTIQRTQQEDSAVYLCASSLGDAYEQYFGPGTRLTVT.

The V call is TRBV9, the J call TRBJ2-3, with D possibly being TRBD2 (5 bases). There are 15 residues in the CDR3. In germline, CDR1 is SGDLS, CDR2 YYNGEE. Trimming cost V 4 bases and J 0 bases, with 12 bases left between them. The CDR3 is CASSPRTSSTDTQYF. CDR3 coding DNA: TGTGCCAGCAGCCCCCGGACTTCTAGCACAGATACGCAGTATTTT. Full variable domain (missing parts from reference TRBV9 and TRBJ2-3): DSGVTQTPKHLITATGQRVTLRCSPRSGDLSVYWYQQSLDQGLQFLIQYYNGEERAKGNILERFSAQQFPDLHSELNLSSLELGDSALYFCASSPRTSSTDTQYFGPGTRLTVL.

This clonotype was detected a few times. The chain combines TRBV15 with TRBJ1-4; D is uncertain. The CDR3 covers 12 residues. Germline V CDR1 and CDR2: LNHNV, YYDKDF (reference sequence). The ends were cut back, 5 bases at V and 3 bases at J, with 4 bases in the middle. CDR3 protein: CATSQANEKLFF. The CDR3 DNA sequence: TGTGCCACCAGCCAAGCTAATGAAAAACTGTTTTTT. Together with reference TRBV15 and TRBJ1-4, the CDR3 gives the full variable domain: DAMVIQNPRYQVTQFGKPVTLSCSQTLNHNVMYWYQQKSSQAPKLLFHYYDKDFNNEADTPDNFQSRRPNTSFCFLDIRSPGLGDTAMYLCATSQANEKLFFGSGTQLSVL.